The clone carrying this T cell receptor beta chain came up many times. The study excluded patients with uncontrolled infection, other autoimmune disease, pregnancy or lactation. RNA transcripts gave rise to amplified TCR beta CDR3 regions. First-round RT-PCR with HTBI primers amplified the TCR CDR3 region. Via MiXCR, TCRdb re-called the multiplex PCR reads, giving one row per CDR3 protein. Counted here are over 300,000 distinct CDR3 sequences, roughly 13% occurring once; the ten biggest clones make up 34%. The data belong to a study of T cells in Graves' hyperthyroidism and ophthalmopathy. This CDR3 spans 12 amino acids. Trimming stripped 1 base from V and 9 bases from J, with 13 bases between. Germline values: CDR1 SQVTM, CDR2 ANQGSEA.

The chain recombines TRBV29-1 with TRBJ2-7; tentative D call: TRBD2 (6 bases). The sample comprised blood. This TCR was recovered from a woman aged 40 to 50 with Graves' ophthalmopathy. CDR3 sequence reads: CSVEAQGGGQYF. The CDR3 nucleotides read TGCAGCGTTGAAGCTCAGGGAGGAGGGCAGTACTTC.